Below, 30 T cell receptor beta chains from the same sample are listed, as sequenced in a study of T cell responses to AZD1222 COVID-19 vaccine. Sequencing was performed with immunoSEQ multiplex PCR; in TCRdb, only in-frame clones are kept and a portion is missing. The profile covers about 130,000 clones, with roughly 91% appearing a single time and about 4% taken by the ten largest. This specimen consisted of peripheral blood, obtained on day 0 of MenACWY control vaccination. Receptors originate from an adult in good health.

V usage is TRBV19 and J usage is TRBJ1-1; D call uncertain. This CDR3 contains 13 residues. Trimming removed 3 bases at V and 1 base at J, with 6 bases between. CDR1 LNHDA and CDR2 SQIVND come from the germline V gene (reference sequence). DNA of the CDR3: TGTGCCAGTAGTATCCTAGAGAACACTGAAGCTTTCTTT. It is translated as CASSILENTEAFF. The full variable domain, its missing parts supplied by reference TRBV19 and TRBJ1-1, is DGGITQSPKYLFRKEGQNVTLSCEQNLNHDAMYWYRQDPGQGLRLIYYSQIVNDFQKGDIAEGYSVSREKKESFPLTVTSAQKNPTAFYLCASSILENTEAFFGQGTRLTVV.

This clone appeared a single time. This chain joins TRBV11-3 and TRBJ2-3; TRBD1 might be the D (6 bases). CDR1 is SGHNT and CDR2 is YENEEA in the germline V gene. This CDR3 spans 15 amino acids. Between the trimmed V and J ends, which lost 4 bases and 3 bases, there was a span of 14 bases. CDR3 in DNA: TGTGCCAGCAGCTCCGGGACAAAGGCTACAGATACGCAGTATTTT. It yields the protein CASSSGTKATDTQYF.

This clone was observed a single time. CDR3 sequence (DNA): TGTGCCAGCAGTTTCCCCGACAGGGGGCGCGATTCACCCCTCCACTTT. Amino acid sequence: CASSFPDRGRDSPLHF. The chain joins TRBV28 to TRBJ1-6; TRBD1 matches 10 bases. The germline V gene has CDR1 MDHEN and CDR2 SYDVKM. The ends lost 3 bases at V and 8 bases at J; junction bases unmatched: 7. This CDR3 contains 16 residues. The full variable domain, rest sourced from reference TRBV28 and TRBJ1-6, is DVKVTQSSRYLVKRTGEKVFLECVQDMDHENMFWYRQDPGLGLRLIYFSYDVKMKEKGDIPEGYSVSREKKERFSLILESASTNQTSMYLCASSFPDRGRDSPLHFGNGTRLTVT.

This chain links TRBV28 with TRBJ1-4; 7 bases align to TRBD1. CDR1 MDHEN and CDR2 SYDVKM come from the germline V gene. V lost 10 bases, J lost 3 bases, and 5 bases stayed unmatched. This CDR3 contains 13 residues. The CDR3 DNA sequence: TGTGCCACCTACAGGGGCCCTAATGAAAAACTGTTTTTT. This gives the protein CATYRGPNEKLFF. Together with reference TRBV28 and TRBJ1-4, the CDR3 gives the full variable domain: DVKVTQSSRYLVKRTGEKVFLECVQDMDHENMFWYRQDPGLGLRLIYFSYDVKMKEKGDIPEGYSVSREKKERFSLILESASTNQTSMYLCATYRGPNEKLFFGSGTQLSVL.

J is TRBJ2-7 and V is TRBV7-6, with TRBD2 matching over 8 bases. The V gene's germline CDR1 is SGHVS and CDR2 FNYEAQ. V was pared by 5 bases and J by 3 bases, with 9 bases of the junction left unmatched. This CDR3 comprises 15 residues. CDR3 residues: CASSRLGTSYYEQYF. The CDR3 bases are TGTGCCAGCAGCCGTCTAGGGACTAGTTACTACGAGCAGTACTTC.

The gene calls are TRBV7-6 and TRBJ2-1; TRBD2 matches at 14 bases. The ends lost 5 bases at V and 7 bases at J; junction bases unmatched: 4. Germline values: CDR1 SGHVS, CDR2 FNYEAQ. CDR3 length equals 15 residues. CDR3 coding DNA: TGTGCCAGCAGCCCTGGGACTAGCGGGAGTAATGAGCAGTTCTTC. This gives the protein CASSPGTSGSNEQFF.

The rearrangement joins TRBV5-1 to TRBJ1-5; no firm D call. Per the germline V gene, CDR1 is SGHRS and CDR2 is YFSETQ. The CDR3 runs to 13 residues. With 5 bases removed from V and 0 bases from J, the gap between germline ends came to 6 bases. This CDR3 reads CASRRDSNQPQHF. CDR3 bases: TGCGCCAGCAGGAGGGATAGCAATCAGCCCCAGCATTTT.

This rearrangement joins TRBV28 to TRBJ1-3, with a tentative D call TRBD1 (5 bases). The germline gives CDR1 MDHEN, CDR2 SYDVKM. Deletions cut 4 bases from V and 0 bases from J, with 7 bases between. This CDR3 is built from 14 residues. The CDR3 nucleotides read TGTGCCAGCAGTTCGAGGGGCTCTGGAAACACCATATATTTT. It translates to CASSSRGSGNTIYF.

The rearrangement uses TRBV12-3 or TRBV12-4 and TRBJ1-1, with D possibly TRBD1 on 5 matching bases. With 6 bases removed from V and 4 bases from J, the gap between germline ends came to 12 bases. There are 13 residues in the CDR3. The CDR3 sequence: CASRKTVSTEAFF. CDR3 sequence (DNA): TGTGCCAGCAGGAAGACAGTTAGCACTGAAGCTTTCTTT.

The chain links TRBV7-9 to TRBJ2-7; D is unclear. V gave up 4 bases and J gave up 0 bases, with 13 bases separating them. CDR3 size: 15 residues. Germline CDR1 and CDR2: SEHNR and FQNEAQ (reference sequence). The CDR3 here is CASSSDAPSSYEQYF. Written as DNA, the CDR3 is TGTGCCAGCAGCTCGGACGCCCCGAGCTCCTACGAGCAGTACTTC.

DNA for the CDR3: TGCGCCAGCAGCCAAGATCTCTGGCGGTCACCCCTCCACTTT. Protein product: CASSQDLWRSPLHF. The J gene is TRBJ1-6, the V gene TRBV4-3; D remains ambiguous. V was clipped by 0 bases and J by 10 bases, with 10 bases between them. CDR1 and CDR2 from the germline V gene are LGHNA and YSLEER. The CDR3 is 14 amino acids.

This clone showed up just once. The V and J genes are TRBV4-1 and TRBJ2-1; 9 bases line up with TRBD1. V was pared by 4 bases and J by 2 bases, with 12 bases of the junction left unmatched. The CDR3 spans 18 residues. CDR1 is MGHRA and CDR2 is YSYEKL in the germline V gene. CDR3 in DNA: TGCGCCAGCAGCCTGCTTCCACAGGGGGCGGGGCCCTACAATGAGCAGTTCTTC. Translated, it gives CASSLLPQGAGPYNEQFF.

The chain uses TRBV28 and TRBJ2-1, with D hard to call. In germline, CDR1 is MDHEN, CDR2 SYDVKM. The CDR3 length is 11 residues. V lost 5 bases to trimming and J lost 10 bases, with 9 bases between them. The CDR3: CASSPDSEQFF. The CDR3 coding sequence is TGTGCCAGCAGTCCCGACTCGGAGCAGTTCTTC. Full variable domain (outside the CDR3, taken from reference TRBV28 and TRBJ2-1): DVKVTQSSRYLVKRTGEKVFLECVQDMDHENMFWYRQDPGLGLRLIYFSYDVKMKEKGDIPEGYSVSREKKERFSLILESASTNQTSMYLCASSPDSEQFFGPGTRLTVL.

This rearrangement joins TRBV28 to TRBJ1-5; 12 bases line up with TRBD1. V trimming: 5 bases; J trimming: 5 bases; junction bases outside the gene matches: 7. CDR3 length equals 16 residues. Germline V gene lookup returns CDR1 MDHEN and CDR2 SYDVKM. CDR3 residues: CASSVSGTGGDQPQHF. CDR3 DNA: TGTGCCAGCAGTGTCTCCGGGACAGGGGGCGATCAGCCCCAGCATTTT. Complete variable domain (other parts from reference TRBV28 and TRBJ1-5): DVKVTQSSRYLVKRTGEKVFLECVQDMDHENMFWYRQDPGLGLRLIYFSYDVKMKEKGDIPEGYSVSREKKERFSLILESASTNQTSMYLCASSVSGTGGDQPQHFGDGTRLSIL.

The V gene is TRBV5-6, the J gene TRBJ2-3; D remains ambiguous. The CDR3 has 15 residues. Per the germline V gene, CDR1 is SGHDT and CDR2 is YYEEEE. V lost 0 bases, J lost 6 bases, and 14 bases lay in between. The CDR3 DNA is TGTGCCAGCAGCTTGGGGCTAGTCAGCATGGATACGCAGTATTTT. Amino acids: CASSLGLVSMDTQYF.

This rearrangement joins TRBV5-6 to TRBJ2-1; TRBD2 aligns across 8 bases. The trim removed 0 bases at V and 5 bases at J, leaving 7 bases unmatched. The CDR3 spans 16 residues. In germline, CDR1 is SGHDT, CDR2 YYEEEE. This chain's CDR3 is CASSLALRGVNNEQFF. As DNA, the CDR3 is TGTGCCAGCAGCTTGGCTTTGCGGGGGGTCAACAATGAGCAGTTCTTC.

The sample holds one count of this clone. J is TRBJ1-5 and V is TRBV5-5; D perhaps matches TRBD1 (6 bases). CDR1 and CDR2 from the germline V gene are SGHKS and YYEKEE (reference sequence). Trimming cost V 4 bases and J 2 bases, with 19 bases left between them. The CDR3 totals 17 residues. The CDR3 coding sequence is TGTGCCAGCAGCAACGAAGGCTGGGGGCTGGGCAATCAGCCCCAGCATTTT. Translated, it gives CASSNEGWGLGNQPQHF.

V and J are TRBV11-2 and TRBJ2-7; TRBD2 matches 11 bases. CDR1 and CDR2 from the germline V gene are SGHAT and FQNNGV. Germline trimming cut 5 bases from V and 5 bases from J; bases unmatched to any gene: 5. CDR3 length: 14 amino acids. The CDR3 loop reads CASSRLGLADEQYF. The CDR3 coding sequence is TGTGCCAGCAGCCGTCTGGGACTAGCGGACGAGCAGTACTTC.

The chain joins TRBV7-2 to TRBJ1-4; 9 bases match TRBD1. The V gene end was trimmed by 1 base and the J gene end by 8 bases; junction bases not matched to a gene: 5. CDR3 length: 15 residues. Germline V gene lookup returns CDR1 SGHTA and CDR2 FQGNSA. In DNA, the CDR3 is TGTGCCAGCAGCTTAGTTGGGACAGGGAACGAAAAACTGTTTTTT. It yields the protein CASSLVGTGNEKLFF.

The V gene is TRBV9, the J gene TRBJ2-2; D might be TRBD1 (6 bases). Per germline, CDR1 SGDLS and CDR2 YYNGEE. V shed 4 bases and J shed 4 bases, with 14 bases lying between them. CDR3 length: 15 amino acids. Written as DNA, the CDR3 is TGTGCCAGCAGCACCCGAGGACAGCTCACCGGGGAGCTGTTTTTT. Translating gives CASSTRGQLTGELFF.

The chain links TRBV4-2 to TRBJ1-2, with D unclear. The CDR3 runs to 16 residues. Trimming cost V 3 bases and J 0 bases, with 14 bases left between them. CDR1 LGHNA and CDR2 YNFKEQ come from the germline V gene. The CDR3 region is CASSHVGADPNYGYTF. The CDR3 DNA reads TGTGCCAGCAGCCATGTGGGCGCCGATCCTAACTATGGCTACACCTTC.

This clone appeared a single time. This chain uses TRBV11-2 with TRBJ2-5, with TRBD2 as a possible D gene (6 bases). Trimming removed 5 bases from V and 5 bases from J, with 18 bases in between. This CDR3 region has 15 residues. Germline V lookup: CDR1 SGHAT, CDR2 FQNNGV. CDR3 DNA: TGTGCCAGCAGCGGCCGGACGGAGGGTAGGGAGACCCAGTACTTC. Amino acid sequence: CASSGRTEGRETQYF.

In nucleotides, the CDR3 is TGTGCCAGCAGCTTGGGCGGACAGGGGCAAGAGACCCAGTACTTC. This sequence encodes CASSLGGQGQETQYF. This chain uses TRBV7-2 with TRBJ2-5, with 9 bases lining up with TRBD1. Germline-derived CDR1 and CDR2 are SGHTA and FQGNSA. V dropped 3 bases and J dropped 2; count of bases not matched to a gene: 4. This CDR3 is 15 amino acids long.

This sequence joins TRBV28 and TRBJ1-1; no firm D call. V gave up 0 bases and J gave up 6 bases, with 8 bases separating them. Germline-derived CDR1 and CDR2 are MDHEN and SYDVKM. The CDR3 length is 13 residues. CDR3 residues: CASSLWSMAEAFF. The CDR3 DNA follows: TGTGCCAGCAGTTTATGGAGTATGGCTGAAGCTTTCTTT.

This sequence joins TRBV19 and TRBJ2-7; D unresolved. CDR1 is LNHDA and CDR2 is SQIVND in the germline V gene (reference sequence). V was trimmed by 5 bases and J by 3 bases, leaving 8 bases between them. The CDR3 consists of 12 residues. The CDR3 protein is CASSGDGYEQYV. DNA for the CDR3: TGTGCCAGTAGTGGGGATGGCTACGAGCAGTACGTC.

This chain joins TRBV2 and TRBJ1-1; D remains unclear. The V gene lost 4 bases and the J gene lost 3 bases, with 9 bases spanning the gap. The CDR3 length is 13 residues. The germline CDR1 and CDR2 sequences are SNHLY and FYNNEI. The CDR3 DNA sequence: TGTGCCAGCAGTGTGGCAATGGACACTGAAGCTTTCTTT. Its protein is CASSVAMDTEAFF.

V usage is TRBV19 and J usage is TRBJ1-5; maybe TRBD1 (5 bases). Germline V lookup: CDR1 LNHDA, CDR2 SQIVND (reference sequence). V was cut by 3 bases and J by 4 bases, with 13 bases left in between. CDR3 size: 15 residues. CDR3 sequence (DNA): TGTGCCAGTAGTATTTTGACAGTCGAGAATCAGCCCCAGCATTTT. Its protein product is CASSILTVENQPQHF.

This chain joins TRBV15 and TRBJ1-4; TRBD1 matches at 7 bases. Germline assignment: CDR1 LNHNV and CDR2 YYDKDF (reference sequence). CDR3 length: 15 amino acids. The ends lost 6 bases at V and 4 bases at J; junction bases unmatched: 8. The CDR3 nucleotides are TGTGCCACCAGGATGGGGACAGCGAATAATGAAAAACTGTTTTTT. Protein sequence: CATRMGTANNEKLFF.

This clone was recorded a few times. V gene TRBV29-1 combines with J gene TRBJ2-1; no clear D gene. The CDR3 contains 15 residues. Germline lookup yields CDR1 SQVTM and CDR2 ANQGSEA. V lost 7 bases and J lost 0, with 16 bases in between. CDR3 in amino acids: CSAAQDMSSYNEQFF. The CDR3 DNA is TGCAGCGCCGCCCAAGACATGAGCTCCTACAATGAGCAGTTCTTC.

V usage is TRBV28 and J usage is TRBJ2-4; unclear D gene. The CDR3 length is 14 residues. CDR1 and CDR2 from the germline V gene are MDHEN and SYDVKM. V dropped 5 bases and J dropped 3 bases, with 11 bases sitting between them. CDR3 region: CASSTVGSKNIQYF. The CDR3 nucleotides are TGTGCCAGCAGTACCGTCGGTAGCAAAAACATTCAGTACTTC. Combining the CDR3 with reference TRBV28 and TRBJ2-4 gives the whole variable domain DVKVTQSSRYLVKRTGEKVFLECVQDMDHENMFWYRQDPGLGLRLIYFSYDVKMKEKGDIPEGYSVSREKKERFSLILESASTNQTSMYLCASSTVGSKNIQYFGAGTRLSVL.